The text below deals with one TCR beta chain. This sample was included in a study of control samples from healthy donors and cancer patients. Profiling relied on immunoSEQ multiplex PCR, and the TCRdb table lists in-frame clones only, not all of them. This table holds about 94,000 clones, 90% found once. Germline assignment: CDR1 SGHRS and CDR2 YFSETQ. CDR3 size: 15 residues. Trimming took 3 bases from V and 2 from J; bases not matched to a gene: 5. What was sequenced was blood. The receptor was isolated from a woman younger than 35 in good health. This chain uses TRBV5-1 with TRBJ2-3; 8 nucleotides match TRBD2. CDR3 protein: CASSSSGGATDTQYF. CDR3 nucleotide sequence: TGCGCCAGCAGCTCGTCCGGGGGGGCCACAGATACGCAGTATTTT.